The source of this T cell receptor beta chain is a study of T cells in Graves' hyperthyroidism and ophthalmopathy. Study as a whole: Once the initial diagnosis was made, peripheral blood was obtained before any treatment. Study-wide results and limits: A model of 13 V-J pairs discriminated ophthalmopathy from stable hyperthyroidism.

RNA transcripts yielded amplified TCR beta CDR3 regions. The study used the HTBI primer set for a first-round RT-PCR of the TCR CDR3. One entry per CDR3 protein results from TCRdb running MiXCR on the multiplex PCR reads. This table holds more than 300,000 distinct CDR3 sequences, approximately 17% found once. The CDR3 has 13 amino acids. Trimming left V 6 bases short and J 3 bases short, with 14 bases between. Germline V gene data show CDR1 as DFQATT and CDR2 as SNEGSKA (reference sequence). As for this clonotype: Its antigen remains unidentified.

This TCR derives from a man between 18 and 29 years old with Graves' ophthalmopathy. Sequencing input: blood. The V gene is TRBV20-1, the J gene TRBJ1-1; possibly TRBD1 for D (5 bases). The CDR3 here is CSAPEVGDTEAFF. As DNA, the CDR3 is TGCAGTGCCCCGGAAGTGGGGGACACTGAAGCTTTCTTT.